This entry lists 14 T cell receptor beta chains sequenced from one sample in a study of T cells in Graves' hyperthyroidism and ophthalmopathy. Amplified TCR beta CDR3 regions came from RNA transcripts. With the HTBI primer set, the TCR CDR3 went through a first round of RT-PCR. TCRdb independently ran MiXCR on the multiplex PCR reads; one entry per CDR3 protein. The sample lists some 500,000 distinct CDR3 sequences; about an eighth were seen once. The sequencing sample was made of blood. The receptors stem from a woman between 18 and 29 years old with Graves' hyperthyroidism.

This clonotype was observed many times. J is TRBJ2-5 and V is TRBV5-1, with D possibly matching TRBD2 (5 bases). The germline V and J ends were trimmed by 0 bases and 4 bases, with 16 bases remaining between them. CDR1 is SGHRS and CDR2 is YFSETQ in the germline V gene. The CDR3 has 16 amino acids. CDR3 in DNA: TGCGCCAGCAGCTTGGTGGCGTCTAGCCGGGGAGAGACCCAGTACTTC. Encoded protein: CASSLVASSRGETQYF.

This clonotype has at least ten counts. J is TRBJ2-1 and V is TRBV7-9, with D possibly matching TRBD2 (5 bases). CDR1 and CDR2 from the germline V gene are SEHNR and FQNEAQ (reference sequence). This CDR3 is 18 amino acids long. V lost 3 bases and J lost 0, with 18 bases in between. This CDR3 reads CASSFRPGAGSSYNEQFF. The CDR3 DNA is TGTGCCAGCAGCTTCCGACCGGGTGCGGGTAGCTCCTACAATGAGCAGTTCTTC.

This clonotype was seen repeatedly, ten times or more. In nucleotides, the CDR3 is TGTGCCAGCAGCCAGAGCTCAGGGATACAAGAGACCCAGTACTTC. It translates to CASSQSSGIQETQYF. The chain carries TRBV7-2 and TRBJ2-5; TRBD1 might be the D (5 bases). CDR3 size: 15 residues. Trimming took off 5 bases at V and 2 bases at J, with 15 bases between the two ends. Per the germline V gene, CDR1 is SGHTA and CDR2 is FQGNSA.

This clonotype came up many times. The chain carries TRBV24-1 and TRBJ2-7; the D gene is possibly TRBD2 (6 bases). Germline loops: CDR1 KGHDR, CDR2 SFDVKD. With 4 bases removed from V and 7 bases from J, the gap between germline ends came to 16 bases. The CDR3 spans 14 residues. The CDR3 coding sequence is TGTGCCACCAGTGACGACAGCGAGGAGGGGGAGCAGTACGTC. It is translated as CATSDDSEEGEQYV.

About this clonotype itself: A read error may be the cause here, since a much bigger clone is one base away. The V call is TRBV7-9, the J call TRBJ2-7, with 7 bases fitting TRBD1. Per germline, CDR1 SEHNR and CDR2 FQNEAQ (reference sequence). CDR3 size: 13 residues. Trimming cost V 5 bases and J 5 bases; bases outside gene matches: 6. The CDR3 DNA reads as TGTGCCAGCAGCGTACAGGGGACCCACGAGCAGTACTTC. Protein: CASSVQGTHEQYF.

This clonotype was seen at least ten times. The V gene is TRBV24-1, the J gene TRBJ2-1; tentatively, D is TRBD2 (6 bases). Germline V lookup: CDR1 KGHDR, CDR2 SFDVKD. Deletions cut 3 bases from V and 4 bases from J, with 15 bases between. This CDR3 contains 16 residues. CDR3 protein: CATSDISSELYNEQFF. The CDR3 DNA reads TGTGCCACCAGTGATATCTCTAGCGAACTGTACAATGAGCAGTTCTTC.

This clonotype was observed many times. The chain recombines TRBV28 with TRBJ2-7; TRBD2 agrees at 10 bases. Per the germline V gene, CDR1 is MDHEN and CDR2 is SYDVKM. This CDR3 is built from 14 residues. Trimming removed 5 bases from V and 2 bases from J; junction bases left unmatched: 3. CDR3 amino acids: CASSRLAGAYEQYV. The CDR3 bases are TGTGCCAGCAGTAGACTAGCGGGCGCCTACGAGCAGTACGTC.

This clonotype was observed a handful of times. The CDR3 nucleotides read TGTGCCAGCAGTTCTACATACTTTGAGCAGTTCTTC. Translation gives CASSSTYFEQFF. The chain couples TRBV6-1 to TRBJ2-1; D not resolved. V shed 5 bases and J shed 9 bases, with 11 bases lying between them. Germline V CDR1 and CDR2: MNHNS, SASEGT. This CDR3 is built from 12 residues.

This clonotype appeared many times. The rearrangement links TRBV18 to TRBJ2-7; 7 nucleotides line up with TRBD1. The germline V gene encodes CDR1 KGHSH and CDR2 LQKENI. J gave up 3 bases and V 2 bases, and 4 bases lay outside the gene matches. The length of the CDR3 is 14 residues. The CDR3 DNA sequence: TGTGCCAGCTCACCAGACAGGGACGACTACGAGCAGTACTTC. It encodes CASSPDRDDYEQYF. Complete variable domain (other parts from reference TRBV18 and TRBJ2-7): NAGVMQNPRHLVRRRGQEARLRCSPMKGHSHVYWYRQLPEEGLKFMVYLQKENIIDESGMPKERFSAEFPKEGPSILRIQQVVRGDSAAYFCASSPDRDDYEQYFGPGTRLTVT.

In this sample, this clonotype turned up many times. This chain's CDR3 is CSVERGQVGGELFF. In nucleotides, the CDR3 is TGCAGCGTTGAAAGAGGACAGGTCGGGGGGGAGCTGTTTTTT. This chain joins TRBV29-1 and TRBJ2-2, with 7 bases fitting TRBD1. CDR1 and CDR2 from the germline V gene are SQVTM and ANQGSEA. The CDR3 consists of 14 residues. V dropped 2 bases and J dropped 8; count of bases not matched to a gene: 8.

A few counts support this clonotype. The CDR3 region is CSARGTSGRRNIQYF. The DNA of the CDR3 is TGCAGTGCTAGAGGGACTAGCGGGAGGAGGAACATTCAGTACTTC. The chain is built from TRBV20-1 and TRBJ2-4; 14 bases match TRBD2. The V segment lost 1 base and the J segment 7 bases; nucleotides outside the gene matches: 3. The germline gives CDR1 DFQATT, CDR2 SNEGSKA (reference sequence). This CDR3 spans 15 amino acids.

This clonotype was seen ten or more times. This sequence joins TRBV7-8 and TRBJ2-5, with a weak D call TRBD2 (6 bases). Germline-derived CDR1 and CDR2 are SGHVS and FQNEAQ. V shed 2 bases and J shed 1 base, with 23 bases lying between them. This CDR3 has 19 amino acids. Written as DNA, the CDR3 is TGTGCCAGCAGCTTATGGAAGCTAGCGCGCCAGCCTCGCCAAGAGACCCAGTACTTC. Translating gives CASSLWKLARQPRQETQYF.

This clonotype was found many times. The CDR3 region has the DNA TGTGCCAGCAGCTTAGATCCGGGGGTCAATGAGCAGTTCTTC. The encoded protein is CASSLDPGVNEQFF. This chain uses TRBV7-2 with TRBJ2-1; D is perhaps TRBD2 (6 bases). CDR1 is SGHTA, CDR2 FQGNSA, per germline. This CDR3 is built from 14 residues. Trimming removed 1 base from V and 6 bases from J, with 10 bases in between.

Ten or more counts support this clonotype. J is TRBJ1-4 and V is TRBV5-6; no reliable D call. The germline V gene has CDR1 SGHDT and CDR2 YYEEEE. There are 18 residues in the CDR3. The V gene lost 4 bases and the J gene lost 0 bases, with 19 bases spanning the gap. This chain's CDR3 is CASSRRRDTLTTNEKLFF. The CDR3 coding sequence is TGTGCCAGCAGCCGAAGAAGGGATACCTTGACAACTAATGAAAAACTGTTTTTT.